What follows are 17 T cell receptor beta chains derived from one specimen sequenced in a study of blood T cells in healthy people across ages. A second about 6 to 12 cycle PCR used barcoded and J-beta primers. TCRdb re-derived calls from the 5' RACE reads in MiXCR, one entry per CDR3 protein. Among about 1.4 million distinct CDR3 sequences listed, 45% to 70% were seen once. Sequenced material: blood. Receptors originate from a man between 18 and 35 years old in good health.

This clonotype was counted between two and nine times. The chain is built from TRBV29-1 and TRBJ2-7, with a tentative D call TRBD1 (6 bases). With the DNA end fitting TRBJ2-5 better, the J assignment may be wrong. The germline gives CDR1 SQVTM, CDR2 ANQGSEA. The CDR3 length is 13 residues. CDR3 in amino acids: CSVSGTYRETQYF. CDR3 bases: TGCAGCGTCTCCGGGACATATCGAGAGACCCAGTACTTC.

This clonotype was counted only a few times. J is TRBJ2-7 and V is TRBV10-3; 7 bases line up with TRBD2. CDR1 is ENHRY and CDR2 is SYGVKD in the germline V gene. CDR3 length: 17 amino acids. V lost 5 bases to trimming and J lost 3 bases; unmatched junction nucleotides: 16. CDR3 coding DNA: TGTGCCATCAGTACGATGAGCCTCGGACTAGTGTTCTACGAGCAGTACTTC. It encodes CAISTMSLGLVFYEQYF.

The chain is built from TRBV4-3 and TRBJ2-5; 7 positions match TRBD1. CDR3 size: 15 residues. The V gene's germline CDR1 is LGHNA and CDR2 YSLEER. V lost 2 bases, J lost 1 base, and 4 bases stayed unmatched. This CDR3 reads CASSQHGTVQETQYF. In nucleotides, the CDR3 is TGCGCCAGCAGCCAACACGGGACAGTCCAAGAGACCCAGTACTTC.

This chain links TRBV15 with TRBJ2-7, with 7 bases fitting TRBD2. Germline V gene data show CDR1 as LNHNV and CDR2 as YYDKDF (reference sequence). V was pared by 0 bases and J by 3 bases, with 2 bases of the junction left unmatched. CDR3 length: 14 residues. The CDR3, as DNA: TGTGCCACCAGCAGAGATCGGGGGGACTACGAGCAGTACTTC. This codes for CATSRDRGDYEQYF. The whole variable domain, remainder taken from reference TRBV15 and TRBJ2-7, is DAMVIQNPRYQVTQFGKPVTLSCSQTLNHNVMYWYQQKSSQAPKLLFHYYDKDFNNEADTPDNFQSRRPNTSFCFLDIRSPGLGDTAMYLCATSRDRGDYEQYFGPGTRLTVT.

The CDR3 DNA is TGTGCCAGCAGTGCAGGGGGCGCGGTGAACACTGAAGCTTTCTTT. It translates to CASSAGGAVNTEAFF. This rearrangement joins TRBV12-3 or TRBV12-4 to TRBJ1-1; 8 nucleotides match TRBD1. There are 15 residues in the CDR3. Losses at the gene ends were 5 bases for V and 0 bases for J; bases not matched to a gene: 5.

This clonotype showed up just a few times. This chain connects TRBV3-1 to TRBJ2-1, with 7 bases lining up with TRBD2. V trimming: 1 base; J trimming: 4 bases; junction bases outside the gene matches: 7. CDR3 size: 16 residues. Germline V gene sequence: CDR1 LGHDT, CDR2 YNNKEL (reference sequence). The CDR3 DNA reads as TGTGCCAGCAGCCAAGTGGGTAGCGGGCTTTACAATGAGCAGTTCTTC. It encodes CASSQVGSGLYNEQFF.

This chain joins TRBV4-3 and TRBJ2-7, with D hard to call. Matching the DNA end better, TRBJ2-1 makes the J call doubtful. This CDR3 has 15 residues. The germline V gene has CDR1 LGHNA and CDR2 YSLEER. Here the CDR3 DNA reads TGCGCCAGCAGCCAAGATGGTCGATTCCTCGGGGAGCAGTTCTTC. This codes for CASSQDGRFLGEQFF.

Written as DNA, the CDR3 is TGTGCCAGCAGTGAAGCCGGGTACAGGGGCTACACCTTC. It codes for CASSEAGYRGYTF. The J gene is TRBJ1-2, the V gene TRBV6-1, with D tentatively TRBD1 (5 bases). V lost 0 bases and J lost 8, with 10 bases in between. The CDR3 runs 13 residues. CDR1 and CDR2 from the germline V gene are MNHNS and SASEGT.

V gene TRBV5-1 combines with J gene TRBJ2-3, with TRBD2 identical over 8 bases. Trimming at V came to 4 bases and at J to 2 bases, leaving 6 bases not matched to a gene. CDR1 is SGHRS and CDR2 is YFSETQ in the germline V gene. The CDR3 sequence is 15 residues long. CDR3 amino acids: CASSQMTSATDTQYF. CDR3 coding DNA: TGCGCCAGCAGCCAGATGACTAGCGCCACAGATACGCAGTATTTT. Variable domain in full (rest from reference TRBV5-1 and TRBJ2-3): KAGVTQTPRYLIKTRGQQVTLSCSPISGHRSVSWYQQTPGQGLQFLFEYFSETQRNKGNFPGRFSGRQFSNSRSEMNVSTLELGDSALYLCASSQMTSATDTQYFGPGTRLTVL.

The chain recombines TRBV20-1 with TRBJ2-1; 7 bases map to TRBD2. J was trimmed by 4 bases and V by 5 bases; bases with no gene match: 5. This CDR3 comprises 13 residues. The germline CDR1 and CDR2 sequences are DFQATT and SNEGSKA (reference sequence). DNA for the CDR3: TGCAGTGCTGAGCTAGCGGATTACAATGAGCAGTTCTTC. It yields the protein CSAELADYNEQFF.

The V call is TRBV27, the J call TRBJ2-1, with 11 bases that match TRBD2. Germline values: CDR1 MNHEY, CDR2 SMNVEV (reference sequence). Trimming removed 10 bases from V and 5 bases from J; junction bases left unmatched: 10. This CDR3 region has 15 residues. CDR3 loop: CATTTSGSVNNEQFF. The CDR3, as DNA: TGTGCCACCACAACTAGCGGGAGTGTTAACAATGAGCAGTTCTTC.

This sequence joins TRBV3-1 and TRBJ2-5; TRBD2 is a possible D gene (6 bases). Matching the DNA end better, TRBJ2-7 makes the J call doubtful. This CDR3 spans 16 amino acids. Per germline, CDR1 LGHDT and CDR2 YNNKEL (reference sequence). The chain's CDR3 is CASSQQRFAGSLEQYF. The CDR3 DNA is TGTGCCAGCAGCCAACAACGGTTTGCGGGAAGTCTCGAGCAGTACTTC.

This rearrangement joins TRBV20-1 to TRBJ1-2; D remains ambiguous. Germline V gene sequence: CDR1 DFQATT, CDR2 SNEGSKA (reference sequence). V lost 5 bases to trimming and J lost 8 bases, with 9 bases between them. The CDR3 extends over 10 amino acids. The CDR3 loop is CSAQVLGYTF. DNA of the CDR3: TGCAGTGCTCAAGTGTTGGGCTACACCTTC.

The gene calls are TRBV12-5 and TRBJ2-3; D call uncertain. The ends were cut back, 0 bases at V and 4 bases at J, with 5 bases in the middle. From germline, CDR1 is LGHNT and CDR2 FRNRAP. This CDR3 is 13 amino acids long. CDR3 residues: CASGLVRSDTQYF. Here the CDR3 DNA reads TGTGCTAGTGGTTTGGTACGGTCAGATACGCAGTATTTT. Based on the CDR3 plus reference TRBV12-5 and TRBJ2-3, the full variable domain is DARVTQTPRHKVTEMGQEVTMRCQPILGHNTVFWYRQTMMQGLELLAYFRNRAPLDDSGMPKDRFSAEMPDATLATLKIQPSEPRDSAVYFCASGLVRSDTQYFGPGTRLTVL.

The V call is TRBV4-1, the J call TRBJ2-5; D perhaps matches TRBD1 (6 bases). The CDR3 covers 16 residues. Germline loops: CDR1 MGHRA, CDR2 YSYEKL. Trimming shortened V by 0 bases and J by 3 bases, and 14 bases separated the two germline ends. CDR3 bases: TGCGCCAGCAGCCAAGATCGGGGCAGGGGAAAAGAGACCCAGTACTTC. Protein: CASSQDRGRGKETQYF.

Comments on this clonotype: One end of the junction fails to match germline, which may point to a read error. V gene TRBV14 combines with J gene TRBJ2-7, with D possibly TRBD2 on 6 matching bases. This CDR3 spans 19 amino acids. Germline V gene lookup returns CDR1 SGHDN and CDR2 FVKESK. CDR3 sequence: CACSQDRRRRGTLSEEQYF. The CDR3 DNA reads TGTGCCTGCAGCCAAGATCGTAGGAGGCGCGGGACGCTTTCCGAGGAGCAGTACTTC.

The CDR3 coding sequence is TGTGCCACCAGCAGAGCCAGGGCAAATTCACCCCTCCACTTT. Its protein product is CATSRARANSPLHF. This sequence joins TRBV15 and TRBJ1-6, with a weak D call TRBD1 (5 bases). Germline V gene sequence: CDR1 LNHNV, CDR2 YYDKDF (reference sequence). The CDR3 runs to 14 residues. Trimming removed 1 base from V and 7 bases from J, with 8 bases in between. Complete variable domain (other parts from reference TRBV15 and TRBJ1-6): DAMVIQNPRYQVTQFGKPVTLSCSQTLNHNVMYWYQQKSSQAPKLLFHYYDKDFNNEADTPDNFQSRRPNTSFCFLDIRSPGLGDTAMYLCATSRARANSPLHFGNGTRLTVT.